This T cell receptor (beta chain) derives from a study of T cell responses to AZD1222 COVID-19 vaccine. Profiled with immunoSEQ multiplex PCR; TCRdb holds only in-frame clones, not every one. The sample includes roughly 200,000 clones, 85% to 95% seen only once; the top ten take around 1%. The germline gives CDR1 SGHTA, CDR2 FQGNSA. The CDR3 extends over 14 amino acids. Trimming cost V 5 bases and J 5 bases, with 15 bases left between them. As regards this clone: Its specificity is not known.

Findings and caveats of the study: Only a handful of people who got AZD1222 tested seropositive at baseline.

This TCR came from an adult in good health. The chain carries TRBV7-2 and TRBJ1-1; tentatively, D is TRBD1 (5 bases). Sequences were derived from peripheral blood, sampled on day 0 of MenACWY control vaccination. The CDR3 here is CASSKSGGGTEAFF. The CDR3 DNA is TGTGCCAGCAGCAAATCGGGGGGAGGGACTGAAGCTTTCTTT.